One and the same sample provided the 9 T cell receptor beta chains below, sequenced in a study of control samples from healthy donors and cancer patients. The table came from immunoSEQ multiplex PCR; TCRdb's copy has only in-frame clones and leaves some out. The data hold tens of thousands of clones, with over 85% observed a single time. The sequencing input was PBMCs. The receptors were gathered from a woman aged 40 to 49 with lung cancer.

The genes are TRBV28 and TRBJ2-1; 11 bases are shared with TRBD2. This CDR3 contains 14 residues. Germline V gene lookup returns CDR1 MDHEN and CDR2 SYDVKM. The ends lost 8 bases at V and 10 bases at J; junction bases unmatched: 10. CDR3 region: CASSWGLAGGEQFF. The CDR3 region has the DNA TGTGCCAGCTCCTGGGGGCTAGCGGGGGGCGAGCAGTTCTTC.

This rearrangement joins TRBV5-5 to TRBJ1-5; unclear D gene. Germline V gives CDR1 SGHKS, CDR2 YYEKEE (reference sequence). The V and J ends lost 3 bases and 4 bases respectively, with 14 bases between them. The CDR3 spans 15 residues. The CDR3 spells CASSSSEWINQPQHF. In nucleotides, the CDR3 is TGTGCCAGCAGCTCCTCCGAATGGATAAATCAGCCCCAGCATTTT.

This clone was recorded only once. The chain joins TRBV5-1 to TRBJ1-2; D might be TRBD1 (5 bases). The CDR3 is made up of 14 amino acids. V was cut by 0 bases and J by 5 bases, with 11 bases left in between. Germline V gene data show CDR1 as SGHRS and CDR2 as YFSETQ. CDR3 sequence reads: CASSLAEGAYGYTF. The CDR3 DNA follows: TGCGCCAGCAGCTTGGCCGAAGGGGCATATGGCTACACCTTC.

This rearrangement joins TRBV2 to TRBJ1-4; D gene uncertain. This CDR3 is 17 amino acids long. V was shortened by 4 bases and J by 7 bases, with 22 bases between the two germline ends. Germline V CDR1 and CDR2: SNHLY, FYNNEI. This CDR3 is CASSVSTLLADGEKLFF. The CDR3 region has the DNA TGTGCCAGCAGTGTCTCGACCCTATTGGCAGACGGTGAAAAACTGTTTTTT.

The rearrangement uses TRBV14 and TRBJ1-1; D not certain. CDR1 is SGHDN, CDR2 FVKESK, per germline. Between the trimmed V and J ends, which lost 3 bases and 4 bases, there was a span of 12 bases. This CDR3 is 14 amino acids long. In DNA form, the CDR3 reads TGTGCCAGCAGCCAGGCCCCGACGGGCACTGAAGCTTTCTTT. This codes for CASSQAPTGTEAFF.

The chain links TRBV27 to TRBJ2-3; 12 bases are shared with TRBD1. Germline-derived CDR1 and CDR2 are MNHEY and SMNVEV (reference sequence). This CDR3 comprises 16 residues. Trimming took 6 bases from V and 4 from J; bases not matched to a gene: 8. CDR3 DNA: TGTGCCAGCAGCCGACACCGGGACAGGGGGCCAGATACGCAGTATTTT. It is translated as CASSRHRDRGPDTQYF.

The V and J genes are TRBV6-4 and TRBJ2-1; 9 nucleotides line up with TRBD2. CDR1 and CDR2 from the germline V gene are MRHNA and SNTAGT. Germline trimming cut 1 base from V and 4 bases from J; bases unmatched to any gene: 11. CDR3 length: 18 amino acids. The CDR3, as DNA: TGTGCCAGCAGTGACTTCCAGCGGGGGGACTTTATATACAATGAGCAGTTCTTC. Protein product: CASSDFQRGDFIYNEQFF.

This rearrangement joins TRBV9 to TRBJ2-1, with 16 bases fitting TRBD2. This CDR3 has 15 residues. Germline V gene data show CDR1 as SGDLS and CDR2 as YYNGEE. The V segment lost 4 bases and the J segment 8 bases; nucleotides outside the gene matches: 3. CDR3 coding DNA: TGTGCCAGCAGCTTGGGACTAGCGGGGGGGCATGAGCAGTTCTTC. Translating gives CASSLGLAGGHEQFF.

The chain uses TRBV7-9 and TRBJ2-7; D assignment may be TRBD1 or TRBD2 (5 bases each). The CDR3 has 15 residues. Per the germline V gene, CDR1 is SEHNR and CDR2 is FQNEAQ (reference sequence). The V end lost 3 bases, the J end lost 3 bases, and 15 bases lay between the germline ends. The CDR3 here is CASSFGAQGNYEQYF. The CDR3 DNA is TGTGCCAGCAGCTTCGGGGCCCAGGGTAACTACGAGCAGTACTTC.